This T cell receptor (beta chain) was sequenced in a study of T cell repertoires in cytomegalovirus infection (dated by TCRdb to between 2017 and 2020). Regarding the research as a whole: The peptide stimulations were aimed at well-studied HLA-B-restricted epitopes as well as recently identified HLA-C-restricted CMV epitopes, whose presentation resists viral immunomodulation. The HLA type of each donor mattered for the analysis, because public TCR beta signatures pointed to carriage of CMV infection along with the matching HLA type. Overall study outcomes, separate from this receptor: The ex vivo response was dominated by HLA-C-restricted CMV-specific TCR beta clonotypes, and the single most frequent clonotype in two of eight donors was supplied by these HLA-C-restricted clonotypes. In both this cohort and an independent cohort of 350 or so donors, the cumulative frequency of public TCR beta family members distinguished carriers of CMV infection plus the relevant HLA type.

Sequencing instrument: Illumina HiSeq 1500. Starting from the raw public reads, TCRdb applied fastp trimming at Q25, assembled clones with MiXCR and retained in-frame beta chains. Entries are consolidated by CDR3 protein sequence, retaining the most common genes and DNA. Across this sample there are about 900,000 distinct CDR3 sequences, with approximately 31% seen only once. The ten largest clones take up 13% of the sample. A few counts support this clonotype. Its antigen has not been determined. No clone much larger than this one lies a single base away; base qualities are absent. The label giving this sample's treatment or condition can be read as: in vitro stimulation with specific CMV peptide epitopes to enrich CMV-specific T cells. From V the trimming removes 2 bases and from J it removes 4 bases, while the gene matches leave 8 bases of the junction unaccounted for. Looking up the germline V gene yields CDR1 MNHNS and CDR2 SASEGT. Its CDR3 holds 16 amino acids, cysteine through phenylalanine. Only the CDR3 part of the read is kept: 48 bases, read in frame from the first base.

The V gene is TRBV6-1 and the J gene is TRBJ2-1, with 7 bases matching TRBD1. The material was cultured CD8+ T cells from PBMCs, obtained from culture after CMV antigen stimulation. The clonotype originates from a human donor in good health (CMV status not recorded). Some clones in this sample may be carry-over from other donors' samples. This receptor has the CDR3 CASSERDRSMYNEQFF. The sequenced DNA: TGTGCCAGCAGTGAAAGGGACAGATCAATGTACAATGAGCAGTTCTTC.